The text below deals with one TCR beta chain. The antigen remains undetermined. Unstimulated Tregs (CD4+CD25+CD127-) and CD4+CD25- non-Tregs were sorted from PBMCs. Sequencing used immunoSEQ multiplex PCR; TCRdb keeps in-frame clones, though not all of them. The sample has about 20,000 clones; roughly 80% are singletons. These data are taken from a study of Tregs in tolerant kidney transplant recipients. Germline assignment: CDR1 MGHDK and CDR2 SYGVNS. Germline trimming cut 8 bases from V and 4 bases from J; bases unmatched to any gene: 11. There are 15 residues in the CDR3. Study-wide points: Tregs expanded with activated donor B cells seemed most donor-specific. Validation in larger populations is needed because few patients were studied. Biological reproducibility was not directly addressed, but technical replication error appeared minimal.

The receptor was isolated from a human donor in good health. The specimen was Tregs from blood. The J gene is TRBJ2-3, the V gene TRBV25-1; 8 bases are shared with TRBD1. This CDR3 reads CASGQTGAPADTQYF. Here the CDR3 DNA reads TGTGCCAGCGGGCAGACAGGGGCCCCGGCAGATACGCAGTATTTT.